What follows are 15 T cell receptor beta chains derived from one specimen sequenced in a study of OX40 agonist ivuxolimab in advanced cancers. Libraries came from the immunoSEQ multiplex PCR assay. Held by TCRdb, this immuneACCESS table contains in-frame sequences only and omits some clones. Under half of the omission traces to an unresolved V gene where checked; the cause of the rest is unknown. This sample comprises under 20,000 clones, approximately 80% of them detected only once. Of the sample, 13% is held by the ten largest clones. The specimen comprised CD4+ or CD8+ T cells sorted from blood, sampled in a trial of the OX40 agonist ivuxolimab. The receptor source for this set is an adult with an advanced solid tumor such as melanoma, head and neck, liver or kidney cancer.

The CDR3 region has the DNA TGCAGTGCTACAGTAAACTATGGCTACACCTTC. Protein: CSATVNYGYTF. This chain joins TRBV20-1 and TRBJ1-2; D is uncertain. The germline gives CDR1 DFQATT, CDR2 SNEGSKA (reference sequence). Trimming took 4 bases from V and 2 from J, leaving 5 bases between them. This CDR3 has 11 residues.

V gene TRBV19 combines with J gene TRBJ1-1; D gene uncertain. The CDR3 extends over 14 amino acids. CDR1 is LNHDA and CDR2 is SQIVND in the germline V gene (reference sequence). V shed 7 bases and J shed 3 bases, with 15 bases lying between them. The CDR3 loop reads CASIGGLVDTEAFF. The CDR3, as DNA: TGTGCCAGTATCGGAGGGTTGGTCGACACTGAAGCTTTCTTT.

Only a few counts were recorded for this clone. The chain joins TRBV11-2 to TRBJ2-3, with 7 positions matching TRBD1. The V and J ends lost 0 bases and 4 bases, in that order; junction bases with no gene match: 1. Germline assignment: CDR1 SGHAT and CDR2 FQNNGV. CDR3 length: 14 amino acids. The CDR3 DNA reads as TGTGCCAGCAGCTTAGACAGGGGGTCAGATACGCAGTATTTT. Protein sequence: CASSLDRGSDTQYF.

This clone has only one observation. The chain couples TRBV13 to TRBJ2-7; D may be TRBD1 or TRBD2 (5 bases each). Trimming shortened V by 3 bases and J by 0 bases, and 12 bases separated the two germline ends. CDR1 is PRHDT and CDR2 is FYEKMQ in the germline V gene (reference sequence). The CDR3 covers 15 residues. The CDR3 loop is CASSLSGRSSYEQYF. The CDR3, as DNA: TGTGCCAGCAGCTTGTCGGGGCGGAGCTCCTACGAGCAGTACTTC.

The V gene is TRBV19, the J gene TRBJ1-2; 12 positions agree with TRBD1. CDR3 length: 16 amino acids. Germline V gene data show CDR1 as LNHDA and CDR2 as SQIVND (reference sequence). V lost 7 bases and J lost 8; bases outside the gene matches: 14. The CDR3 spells CASTPFTGTGGIGYTF. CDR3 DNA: TGTGCCAGTACCCCATTTACCGGGACAGGGGGCATCGGCTACACCTTC.

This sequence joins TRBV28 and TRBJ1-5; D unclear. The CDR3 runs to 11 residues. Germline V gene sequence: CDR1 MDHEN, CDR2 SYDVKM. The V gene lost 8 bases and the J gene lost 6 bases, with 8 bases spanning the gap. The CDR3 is CASPPTQPQHF. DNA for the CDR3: TGTGCCAGCCCTCCAACTCAGCCCCAGCATTTT. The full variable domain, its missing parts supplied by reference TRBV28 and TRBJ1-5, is DVKVTQSSRYLVKRTGEKVFLECVQDMDHENMFWYRQDPGLGLRLIYFSYDVKMKEKGDIPEGYSVSREKKERFSLILESASTNQTSMYLCASPPTQPQHFGDGTRLSIL.

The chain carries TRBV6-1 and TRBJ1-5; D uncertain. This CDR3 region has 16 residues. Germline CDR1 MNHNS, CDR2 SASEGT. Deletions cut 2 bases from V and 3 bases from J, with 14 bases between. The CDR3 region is CASSENLKGPNQPQHF. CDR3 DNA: TGTGCCAGCAGTGAAAATCTAAAGGGTCCCAATCAGCCCCAGCATTTT.

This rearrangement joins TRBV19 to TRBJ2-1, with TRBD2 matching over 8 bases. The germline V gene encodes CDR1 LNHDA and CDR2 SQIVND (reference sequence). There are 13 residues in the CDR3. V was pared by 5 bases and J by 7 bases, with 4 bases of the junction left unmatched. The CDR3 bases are TGTGCCAGTAGTTTCGCGGGGGGTAATGAGCAGTTCTTC. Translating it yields CASSFAGGNEQFF.

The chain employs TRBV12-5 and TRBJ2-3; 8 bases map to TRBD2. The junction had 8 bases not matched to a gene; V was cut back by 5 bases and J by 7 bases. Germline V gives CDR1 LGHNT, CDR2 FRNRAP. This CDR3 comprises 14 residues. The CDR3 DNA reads TGTGCTAGTGGTCTGAGCGGGAGTGGTTATACGCAGTATTTT. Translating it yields CASGLSGSGYTQYF.

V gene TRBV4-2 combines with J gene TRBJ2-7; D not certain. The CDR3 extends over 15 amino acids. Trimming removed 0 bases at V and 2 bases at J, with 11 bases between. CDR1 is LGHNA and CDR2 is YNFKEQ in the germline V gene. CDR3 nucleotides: TGTGCCAGCAGCCAAGAATGGCTGGGAACCTACGAGCAGTACTTC. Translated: CASSQEWLGTYEQYF.

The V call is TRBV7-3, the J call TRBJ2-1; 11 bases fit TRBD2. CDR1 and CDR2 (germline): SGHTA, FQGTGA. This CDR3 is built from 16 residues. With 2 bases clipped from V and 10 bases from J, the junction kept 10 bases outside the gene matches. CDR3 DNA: TGTGCCAGCAGCTTAGAAGGGACTAGCGGCCCGGGGGAGCAGTTCTTC. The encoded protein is CASSLEGTSGPGEQFF.

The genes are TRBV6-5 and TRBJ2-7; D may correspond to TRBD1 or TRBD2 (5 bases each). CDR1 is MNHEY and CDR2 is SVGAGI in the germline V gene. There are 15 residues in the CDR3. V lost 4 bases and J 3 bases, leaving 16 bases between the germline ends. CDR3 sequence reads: CASSSTGTANYEQYF. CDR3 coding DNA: TGTGCCAGCAGTTCAACCGGGACGGCGAACTACGAGCAGTACTTC.

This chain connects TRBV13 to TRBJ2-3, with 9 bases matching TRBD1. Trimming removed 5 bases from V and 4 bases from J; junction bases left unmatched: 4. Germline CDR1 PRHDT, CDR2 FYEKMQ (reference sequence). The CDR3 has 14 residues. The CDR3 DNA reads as TGTGCCAGCAGCCCGAGACAGGGGGCAGATACGCAGTATTTT. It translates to CASSPRQGADTQYF.

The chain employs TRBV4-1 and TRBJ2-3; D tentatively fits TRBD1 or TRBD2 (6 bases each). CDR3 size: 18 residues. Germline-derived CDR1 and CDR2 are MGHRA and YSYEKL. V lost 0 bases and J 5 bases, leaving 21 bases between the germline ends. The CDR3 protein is CASSQEPPTSEGGDTQYF. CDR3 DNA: TGCGCCAGCAGCCAAGAACCCCCGACCAGCGAGGGGGGAGATACGCAGTATTTT.

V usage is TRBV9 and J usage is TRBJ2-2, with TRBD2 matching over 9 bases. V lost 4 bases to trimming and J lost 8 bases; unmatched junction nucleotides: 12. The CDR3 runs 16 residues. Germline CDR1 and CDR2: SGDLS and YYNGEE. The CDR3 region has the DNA TGTGCCAGCAGCCCCCCCGGATTAGCGGGAGCTGGGGAGCTGTTTTTT. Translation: CASSPPGLAGAGELFF. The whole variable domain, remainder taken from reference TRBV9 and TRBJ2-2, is DSGVTQTPKHLITATGQRVTLRCSPRSGDLSVYWYQQSLDQGLQFLIQYYNGEERAKGNILERFSAQQFPDLHSELNLSSLELGDSALYFCASSPPGLAGAGELFFGEGSRLTVL.